Below, 11 T cell receptor beta chains from the same sample are listed, as sequenced in a study of blood T cells in healthy people across ages. Primed by a sample-barcoded 5' primer and a J-beta primer mix, a second PCR proceeded for 7 to 11 cycles. TCRdb re-analysed the 5' RACE reads in MiXCR, keeping a single row per CDR3 protein. The data show approximately 940,000 distinct CDR3 sequences, with roughly 48% seen just once and 13% held by the top ten. The sample was blood. The receptors come from a man aged 25-45 years in good health.

This chain connects TRBV20-1 to TRBJ2-3; 10 positions agree with TRBD2. With V trimmed by 4 bases and J by 7 bases, 23 bases remained unmatched. Looked up from germline, CDR1 is DFQATT and CDR2 is SNEGSKA (reference sequence). The CDR3 is 19 amino acids. Here the CDR3 reads CSAKPFGLSGGARSNTQYF. Written as DNA, the CDR3 is TGCAGTGCTAAACCATTCGGACTAAGCGGGGGGGCAAGGTCCAATACGCAGTATTTT.

V is TRBV4-1 and J is TRBJ2-5; D is possibly TRBD1 or TRBD2 (5 bases each). CDR1 is MGHRA and CDR2 is YSYEKL in the germline V gene. The CDR3 is 13 amino acids. V was pared by 0 bases and J by 11 bases, with 13 bases between. The DNA of the CDR3 is TGCGCCAGCAGCCAAGACAGGGACCCTGAGCAGTACTTC. Protein product: CASSQDRDPEQYF.

The V gene is TRBV27, the J gene TRBJ2-3, with 10 bases aligning to TRBD2. The V gene's germline CDR1 is MNHEY and CDR2 SMNVEV (reference sequence). CDR3 length: 15 amino acids. V was pared by 5 bases and J by 8 bases, with 10 bases of the junction left unmatched. The CDR3 loop reads CASSPTSGWQGTQYF. The CDR3 bases are TGTGCCAGCAGTCCGACTAGCGGGTGGCAGGGTACGCAGTATTTT.

This clonotype was counted a few times. This chain uses TRBV5-1 with TRBJ1-5, with D perhaps TRBD1 (6 bases). CDR3 size: 14 residues. The V and J ends lost 3 bases and 5 bases respectively, with 12 bases between them. Germline V gene sequence: CDR1 SGHRS, CDR2 YFSETQ. CDR3 DNA: TGCGCCAGCAGCTCTCGGGGGGGCGATCAGCCCCAGCATTTT. It encodes CASSSRGGDQPQHF. The full variable domain, with the rest looked up from reference TRBV5-1 and TRBJ1-5, is KAGVTQTPRYLIKTRGQQVTLSCSPISGHRSVSWYQQTPGQGLQFLFEYFSETQRNKGNFPGRFSGRQFSNSRSEMNVSTLELGDSALYLCASSSRGGDQPQHFGDGTRLSIL.

The chain uses TRBV27 and TRBJ2-3; 8 bases are shared with TRBD2. Germline CDR1 and CDR2: MNHEY and SMNVEV (reference sequence). V lost 2 bases and J lost 6; bases outside the gene matches: 10. CDR3 length equals 16 residues. This CDR3 reads CASSLGFGGGPDTQYF. CDR3 DNA: TGTGCCAGCAGTTTAGGCTTTGGCGGGGGGCCTGATACGCAGTATTTT.

The V call is TRBV5-5, the J call TRBJ2-7; D is undetermined. Germline CDR1 and CDR2: SGHKS and YYEKEE (reference sequence). The CDR3 loop spans 14 amino acids. V dropped 0 bases and J dropped 2 bases, with 9 bases sitting between them. The CDR3 nucleotides read TGTGCCAGCAGCTTGGTATACAGTACCTACGAGCAGTACTTC. Residues: CASSLVYSTYEQYF.

The CDR3 protein is CASSHQNRDLSSGANVLTF. The CDR3 coding sequence is TGTGCCAGCAGCCATCAAAACCGGGACCTCAGCTCTGGGGCCAACGTCCTGACTTTC. The rearrangement links TRBV7-9 to TRBJ2-6, with D perhaps assigned TRBD1 or TRBD2 (5 bases each). This CDR3 spans 19 amino acids. V lost 5 bases to trimming and J lost 0 bases, with 20 bases between them. Germline V gene sequence: CDR1 SEHNR, CDR2 FQNEAQ (reference sequence).

The rearrangement joins TRBV7-9 to TRBJ2-7; tentatively, D is TRBD1 or TRBD2 (5 bases each). Germline values: CDR1 SEHNR, CDR2 FQNEAQ (reference sequence). CDR3 length: 18 residues. Trimming took off 5 bases at V and 0 bases at J, with 23 bases between the two ends. CDR3 DNA: TGTGCCAGCAGCGCTGGCGTCCCGGGGCAGGTATACTCCTACGAGCAGTACTTC. Translation gives CASSAGVPGQVYSYEQYF.

This chain uses TRBV25-1 with TRBJ1-6, with D tentatively TRBD1 (5 bases). Germline CDR1 MGHDK, CDR2 SYGVNS. V was shortened by 2 bases and J by 3 bases, with 11 bases between the two germline ends. The CDR3 is 16 amino acids. The CDR3 nucleotides are TGTGCCAGCAGTGAAGGGGCAGGCTTCTATAATTCACCCCTCCACTTT. This encodes CASSEGAGFYNSPLHF.

The rearrangement uses TRBV30 and TRBJ1-5, with D unresolved. Trimming took off 2 bases at V and 5 bases at J, with 10 bases between the two ends. The CDR3 runs to 13 residues. Germline CDR1 reads GTSNPN; CDR2 reads SVGIG (reference sequence). As DNA, the CDR3 is TGTGCCTGGAGTCACCCTTCGCATCAGCCCCAGCATTTT. Amino acid sequence: CAWSHPSHQPQHF.

This clonotype has only a few counts. The V gene is TRBV12-3 or TRBV12-4, the J gene TRBJ2-1; 8 nucleotides align to TRBD2. J lost 9 bases, V lost 5 bases, and 6 bases had no gene match. The CDR3 totals 13 residues. The CDR3 protein is CASSGVAGGEQFF. DNA of the CDR3: TGTGCCAGCAGTGGGGTGGCGGGGGGTGAGCAGTTCTTC.